This T cell receptor (beta chain) was sequenced during a study of response to subunit inactivated influenza vaccine. Looked up from germline, CDR1 is SGDLS and CDR2 is YYNGEE. CDR3 size: 16 residues. Trimming removed 0 bases from V and 0 bases from J; junction bases left unmatched: 0. General study points: Each seasonal influenza vaccination, the authors suggested, recruits few new T cells.

To note about this clonotype: No antigen is known for it. With a much larger clone just one base away, this may be a read error.

A single record per CDR3 protein comes from TCRdb applying MiXCR to the RT-PCR reads. The table includes just under 250,000 distinct CDR3 sequences, roughly an eighth detected once. This sequence joins TRBV9 and TRBJ2-3; 11 bases agree with TRBD2. The source of this sequence is a man over 45 who received an inactivated influenza vaccine. Sequenced here: non-naive T cells sorted from PBMCs, sampled 14 to 15 days before vaccination. The DNA of the CDR3 is TGTGCCAGCAGCGTAGGGACTAGCGGGAGCACAGATACGCAGTATTTT. Translation gives CASSVGTSGSTDTQYF.